Shown below are 26 T cell receptor beta chains from a single sample sequenced in a study of chemoradiotherapy in HPV16-positive cancers (dated by TCRdb to between 2021 and 2024). The library was produced with the immunoSEQ multiplex PCR assay. TCRdb re-hosts the immuneACCESS table, in-frame sequences only. Its copies lack some clones; in the studies checked, an unresolved V gene accounts for under half of them, and the cause for the rest is not known. The sample records roughly 4,600 clones, around 88% of which are singletons. Approximately 8.4% of the sample comes from the top ten. Here the sequenced sample was tumor tissue, taken from a patient who underwent chemoradiotherapy. These receptors originate from a human donor with HPV-associated anogenital cancer.

The rearrangement joins TRBV18 to TRBJ1-5, with TRBD1 matching 10 bases. V trimming: 5 bases; J trimming: 4 bases; junction bases outside the gene matches: 5. Germline V CDR1 and CDR2: KGHSH, LQKENI. This CDR3 comprises 15 residues. CDR3 sequence (DNA): TGTGCCAGCTCATTAGACAGGGGGCGGAATCAGCCCCAGCATTTT. Protein: CASSLDRGRNQPQHF. The variable domain in full, with the rest retrieved from reference TRBV18 and TRBJ1-5, is NAGVMQNPRHLVRRRGQEARLRCSPMKGHSHVYWYRQLPEEGLKFMVYLQKENIIDESGMPKERFSAEFPKEGPSILRIQQVVRGDSAAYFCASSLDRGRNQPQHFGDGTRLSIL.

The genes are TRBV2 and TRBJ1-1; D might be TRBD1 (6 bases). Germline lookup yields CDR1 SNHLY and CDR2 FYNNEI. Trimming pared 6 bases from V and 1 base from J, leaving 9 bases between. CDR3 size: 13 residues. The CDR3 here is CASRTDRNTEAFF. The CDR3 DNA reads TGTGCCAGCAGGACGGACAGGAACACTGAAGCTTTCTTT.

This clone has only a few counts. The chain recombines TRBV19 with TRBJ2-1, with no clear D. The germline V and J ends were trimmed by 0 bases and 12 bases, with 6 bases remaining between them. The CDR3 runs to 11 residues. Germline V CDR1 and CDR2: LNHDA, SQIVND (reference sequence). The CDR3 spells CASSIDRRQFF. The DNA for the CDR3 is TGTGCCAGTAGTATAGACCGTAGGCAGTTCTTC.

CDR3: CASSEAGWQNTEAFF. The CDR3 DNA follows: TGTGCCAGCAGTGAAGCTGGGTGGCAGAACACTGAAGCTTTCTTT. The genes are TRBV6-1 and TRBJ1-1; D unclear. With 0 bases removed from V and 1 base from J, the gap between germline ends came to 9 bases. The CDR3 has 15 amino acids. Looked up from germline, CDR1 is MNHNS and CDR2 is SASEGT.

The chain carries TRBV7-6 and TRBJ2-7, with unresolved D. The length of the CDR3 is 12 residues. Germline V gene sequence: CDR1 SGHVS, CDR2 FNYEAQ. Trimming left V 5 bases short and J 0 bases short, with 5 bases between. The CDR3, as DNA: TGTGCCAGCAGCCCGAGCTCCTACGAGCAGTACTTC. As protein: CASSPSSYEQYF.

The chain uses TRBV6-1 and TRBJ2-7, with unresolved D. Germline CDR1 and CDR2: MNHNS and SASEGT. This CDR3 is built from 11 residues. Trimming pared 3 bases from V and 5 bases from J, leaving 5 bases between. In DNA, the CDR3 is TGTGCCAGCAGTGACCCGGACGAGCAGTACTTC. Translating it yields CASSDPDEQYF.

This rearrangement joins TRBV28 to TRBJ2-3, with D perhaps TRBD1 (6 bases). Between the trimmed V and J ends, which lost 1 base and 0 bases, there was a span of 8 bases. The CDR3 has 15 residues. Germline V lookup: CDR1 MDHEN, CDR2 SYDVKM. This chain's CDR3 is CASSLSGDSTDTQYF. CDR3 sequence (DNA): TGTGCCAGCAGTTTATCAGGGGACAGCACAGATACGCAGTATTTT.

The chain is built from TRBV28 and TRBJ2-7; D gene uncertain. Germline CDR1 and CDR2: MDHEN and SYDVKM. Trimming removed 5 bases at V and 3 bases at J, with 5 bases between. The CDR3 totals 11 residues. The CDR3 sequence is CASSRNYEQYF. The DNA of the CDR3 is TGTGCCAGCAGTCGAAACTACGAGCAGTACTTC.

The rearrangement uses TRBV19 and TRBJ1-1; 7 nucleotides align to TRBD1. V lost 10 bases, J lost 11 bases, and 13 bases stayed unmatched. From germline, CDR1 is LNHDA and CDR2 SQIVND (reference sequence). This CDR3 region has 12 residues. The CDR3 here is CATELHRGRAFF. The CDR3 nucleotides are TGTGCCACCGAACTCCACAGGGGTAGGGCTTTCTTT.

The chain has TRBV27 and TRBJ2-7, with a weak D call TRBD1 (6 bases). V was clipped by 2 bases and J by 2 bases, with 10 bases between them. There are 14 residues in the CDR3. CDR1 and CDR2 from the germline V gene are MNHEY and SMNVEV (reference sequence). This chain's CDR3 is CASSLVQGPYEQYF. DNA of the CDR3: TGTGCCAGCAGTTTAGTACAGGGTCCCTACGAGCAGTACTTC.

The CDR3 sequence is CASSSYGGYEQYF. CDR3 coding DNA: TGTGCCAGCAGTTCCTACGGAGGATACGAGCAGTACTTC. This chain connects TRBV6-1 to TRBJ2-7, with a tentative D call TRBD2 (5 bases). V gave up 5 bases and J gave up 4 bases, with 12 bases separating them. From germline, CDR1 is MNHNS and CDR2 SASEGT. The CDR3 runs to 13 residues.

The chain joins TRBV6-1 to TRBJ2-2; TRBD1 or TRBD2 may be the D gene (5 bases each). CDR3 length: 17 residues. The germline V and J ends were trimmed by 3 bases and 6 bases, with 20 bases remaining between them. Germline V lookup: CDR1 MNHNS, CDR2 SASEGT. CDR3 sequence (DNA): TGTGCCAGCAGTGAGGGGTGGGGGTCCACCAAATCCGGGGAGCTGTTTTTT. Protein: CASSEGWGSTKSGELFF.

The J gene is TRBJ2-1, the V gene TRBV27; no clear D. CDR1 is MNHEY, CDR2 SMNVEV, per germline (reference sequence). CDR3 size: 13 residues. V lost 6 bases, J lost 8 bases, and 14 bases lay in between. CDR3 in amino acids: CASRDLGPDEQFF. The CDR3 DNA sequence: TGTGCCAGCAGAGACTTGGGTCCGGATGAGCAGTTCTTC.

The V and J genes are TRBV10-1 and TRBJ2-2; 7 nucleotides align to TRBD1. Trimming cost V 6 bases and J 2 bases; bases outside gene matches: 6. CDR1 and CDR2 (germline): WNHNN, SYGVQD (reference sequence). This CDR3 comprises 15 residues. The CDR3 DNA reads as TGCGCCAGCAGCCGGGGACAGAGAAACACCGGGGAGCTGTTTTTT. Its protein is CASSRGQRNTGELFF.

The genes are TRBV11-2 and TRBJ2-7; D uncertain. This CDR3 has 11 residues. The V gene's germline CDR1 is SGHAT and CDR2 FQNNGV. The V end lost 5 bases, the J end lost 2 bases, and 4 bases lay between the germline ends. The CDR3 bases are TGTGCCAGCAGCCGAACCTACGAGCAGTACTTC. As protein: CASSRTYEQYF.

This clone came up a few times. The rearrangement joins TRBV19 to TRBJ2-2, with D perhaps matching TRBD1 (5 bases). The germline CDR1 and CDR2 sequences are LNHDA and SQIVND (reference sequence). The V end was cut by 4 bases, the J end by 8 bases, with 8 bases between. The CDR3 extends over 12 amino acids. CDR3 protein: CASSSRDGELFF. The CDR3 region has the DNA TGTGCCAGTAGTAGCAGGGATGGGGAGCTGTTTTTT.

This chain joins TRBV9 and TRBJ2-1; TRBD2 aligns across 11 bases. Germline V gene data show CDR1 as SGDLS and CDR2 as YYNGEE. The junction had 4 bases not matched to a gene; V was cut back by 4 bases and J by 10 bases. This CDR3 is 13 amino acids long. CDR3 in amino acids: CASSLGTSGEQFF. CDR3 sequence (DNA): TGTGCCAGCAGCTTAGGGACTAGCGGAGAGCAGTTCTTC.

The chain links TRBV5-1 to TRBJ2-1; TRBD2 might be the D (6 bases). CDR1 is SGHRS and CDR2 is YFSETQ in the germline V gene. Trimming took off 6 bases at V and 9 bases at J, with 16 bases between the two ends. The CDR3 length is 13 residues. The CDR3 loop is CASTWWGDGEQFF. The CDR3 DNA reads TGCGCCAGCACTTGGTGGGGGGACGGTGAGCAGTTCTTC.

The J gene is TRBJ1-6, the V gene TRBV6-1; D is possibly TRBD1 (6 bases). CDR1 is MNHNS, CDR2 SASEGT, per germline. Between the trimmed V and J ends, which lost 7 bases and 7 bases, there was a span of 17 bases. The CDR3 runs 15 residues. In DNA, the CDR3 is TGTGCCAGCACCAAGACGCCCGGGGGCAATTCACCCCTCCACTTT. Its protein product is CASTKTPGGNSPLHF.

This clone was observed a single time. V is TRBV25-1 and J is TRBJ1-1; D uncertain. Trimming pared 1 base from V and 5 bases from J, leaving 14 bases between. Germline CDR1 MGHDK, CDR2 SYGVNS. The CDR3 has 15 amino acids. Written as DNA, the CDR3 is TGTGCCAGCAGTGAATTCGGGGAGCGTGGTACTGAAGCTTTCTTT. This sequence encodes CASSEFGERGTEAFF.

This clone appeared a few times. V is TRBV7-9 and J is TRBJ2-3; D may be TRBD2 (6 bases). The CDR3 covers 12 residues. Germline CDR1 reads SEHNR; CDR2 reads FQNEAQ (reference sequence). Between the trimmed V and J ends, which lost 8 bases and 7 bases, there was a span of 13 bases. DNA of the CDR3: TGTGCCAGCGGACGGGACTCTTATACGCAGTATTTT. The encoded protein is CASGRDSYTQYF. Drawing the rest from reference TRBV7-9 and TRBJ2-3, the complete variable domain is DTGVSQNPRHKITKRGQNVTFRCDPISEHNRLYWYRQTLGQGPEFLTYFQNEAQLEKSRLLSDRFSAERPKGSFSTLEIQRTEQGDSAMYLCASGRDSYTQYFGPGTRLTVL.

The rearrangement links TRBV29-1 to TRBJ2-1; possible D gene TRBD2, 5 bases. This CDR3 is built from 15 residues. Germline V gene lookup returns CDR1 SQVTM and CDR2 ANQGSEA. V gave up 6 bases and J gave up 0 bases, with 15 bases separating them. The DNA for the CDR3 is TGCAGCGTCGACCTCGGACTCAGCTCCTACAATGAGCAGTTCTTC. Its protein product is CSVDLGLSSYNEQFF.

This clone was picked up a small number of times. This chain uses TRBV12-2 with TRBJ1-3; TRBD1 is the table's D call, not checked against the DNA. TRBV12-2 constitutes a pseudogene. The CDR3 runs to 15 residues. This CDR3 reads CASRLAIRAGNTIYF. In nucleotides, the CDR3 is TGTGCAAGTCGCTTAGCGATCAGGGCTGGAAACACCATATATTTT.

The chain employs TRBV7-6 and TRBJ2-2; perhaps TRBD1 as D (5 bases). In germline, CDR1 is SGHVS, CDR2 FNYEAQ. V gave up 6 bases and J gave up 5 bases, with 13 bases separating them. The CDR3 loop spans 14 amino acids. In nucleotides, the CDR3 is TGTGCCAGCAGTTTCAGGGTGGAAACCGGGGAGCTGTTTTTT. Translation gives CASSFRVETGELFF.

The CDR3 region is CASSHDSQETQYF. As DNA, the CDR3 is TGTGCCAGCAGCCATGACAGCCAAGAGACCCAGTACTTC. This chain joins TRBV14 and TRBJ2-5, with D perhaps matching TRBD1 (5 bases). The CDR3 has 13 residues. With 3 bases removed from V and 1 base from J, the gap between germline ends came to 6 bases. Germline V CDR1 and CDR2: SGHDN, FVKESK.

The chain uses TRBV19 and TRBJ2-2; D perhaps matches TRBD1 (5 bases). Germline-derived CDR1 and CDR2 are LNHDA and SQIVND (reference sequence). The germline V and J ends were trimmed by 6 bases and 3 bases, with 8 bases remaining between them. The CDR3 runs 13 residues. The chain's CDR3 is CASSQTDTGELFF. CDR3 bases: TGTGCCAGTAGCCAGACAGACACCGGGGAGCTGTTTTTT.